This T cell receptor beta chain was captured by sequencing in a study of T cell repertoires in cytomegalovirus infection. Study details: A matching HLA type, together with CMV infection, was signaled by public TCR beta signatures. Whole-study results and caveats: The ex vivo response was dominated by HLA-C-restricted CMV-specific TCR beta clonotypes.

The CDR3 contains 14 residues. The germline V gene has CDR1 SQVTM and CDR2 ANQGSEA. V shed 0 bases and J 3 bases; nucleotides not matched to a gene: 4. In TCRdb, the reads were re-called with MiXCR into one record per CDR3 protein. This table holds hundreds of thousands of distinct CDR3 sequences, 30% to 40% found once. As concerns this clonotype: Its antigen is not known.

Material: cultured PBMCs, obtained from culture after CMV antigen stimulation. The sequence derives from a human donor in good health (CMV status not recorded). Some clones in this sample may be carry-over from other donors' samples. V is TRBV29-1 and J is TRBJ2-7; 8 nucleotides line up with TRBD1. CDR3 residues: CSVEDPDRDYEQYF. The CDR3 DNA is TGCAGCGTTGAAGATCCGGACAGGGACTACGAGCAGTACTTC.